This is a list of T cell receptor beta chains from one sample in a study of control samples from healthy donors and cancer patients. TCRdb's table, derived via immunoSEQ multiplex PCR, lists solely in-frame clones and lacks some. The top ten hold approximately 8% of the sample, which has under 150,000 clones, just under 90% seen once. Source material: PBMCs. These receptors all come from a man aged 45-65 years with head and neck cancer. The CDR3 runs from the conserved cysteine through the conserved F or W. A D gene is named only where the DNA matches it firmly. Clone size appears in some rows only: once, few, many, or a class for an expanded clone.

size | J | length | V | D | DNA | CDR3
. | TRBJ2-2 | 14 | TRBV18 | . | TGTGCCAGCTCACCACTTTTGGACACCGGGGAGCTGTTTTTT | CASSPLLDTGELFF
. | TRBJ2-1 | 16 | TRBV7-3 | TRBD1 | TGTGCCAGCAGCCCCCCCGGACAGGGGGTCAATCGTGAGCAGTTCTTC | CASSPPGQGVNREQFF
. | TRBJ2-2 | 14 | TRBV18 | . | TGTGCCAGCTCACGGAGAGGAGAGAGCGGGGAGCTGTTTTTT | CASSRRGESGELFF
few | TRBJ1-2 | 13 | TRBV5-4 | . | TGTGCCAGCAGCCTAAAGACAGTCTATGGCTACACCTTC | CASSLKTVYGYTF
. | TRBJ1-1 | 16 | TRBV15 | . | TGTGCCACCAGAGTCATCGACGGGGCTTGGAACACTGAAGCTTTCTTT | CATRVIDGAWNTEAFF
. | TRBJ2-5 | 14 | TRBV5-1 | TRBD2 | TGCGCCAGCAGCGGGGGACGGGAGGGAGAGACCCAGTACTTC | CASSGGREGETQYF
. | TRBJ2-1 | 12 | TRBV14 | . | TGTGCCAGCAGTATATCATCGGGTGAGCAGTTCTTC | CASSISSGEQFF
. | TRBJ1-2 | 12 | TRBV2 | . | TGTGCCAGCAGGTTACAGGGCTATGGCTACACCTTC | CASRLQGYGYTF
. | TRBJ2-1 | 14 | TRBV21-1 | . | TGTGCCAGCAGCAAATCCGTAGAAGGGGATGAGCAGTTCTTC | CASSKSVEGDEQFF
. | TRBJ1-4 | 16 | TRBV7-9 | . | TGTGCCAGCAGCTTAGCGCTTGGGGGGCAGGTTGAAAAACTGTTTTTT | CASSLALGGQVEKLFF
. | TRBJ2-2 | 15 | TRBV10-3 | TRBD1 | TGTGCCGTGAAACCGGGACAGAGAGACACCGGGGAGCTGTTTTTT | CAVKPGQRDTGELFF
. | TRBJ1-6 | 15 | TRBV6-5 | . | TGTGCCAGCAGTTACACGACTGATTTGAGTTCACCCCTCCACTTT | CASSYTTDLSSPLHF
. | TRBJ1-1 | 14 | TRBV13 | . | TGTGCCAGCAGCTTAGGGAGGGACGGGGGTGAAGCTTTCTTT | CASSLGRDGGEAFF
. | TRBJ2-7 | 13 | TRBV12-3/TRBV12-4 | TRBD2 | TGTGCCACCCGACTAGCGGGGGTAGGAGAGCAGTACTTC | CATRLAGVGEQYF
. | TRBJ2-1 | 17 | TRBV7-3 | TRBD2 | TGTGCCAGCAGCTCCTCCGCCCTAGCGGGGCGCCACAATGAGCAGTTCTTC | CASSSSALAGRHNEQFF
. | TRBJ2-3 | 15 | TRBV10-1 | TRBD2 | TGCGCCAGCTCTGACAGGGCGGGAGGGGCAGATACGCAGTATTTT | CASSDRAGGADTQYF
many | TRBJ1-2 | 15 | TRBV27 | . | TGTGCCAGCAGTTTATCGTCTCGGAGTCTGGGAGGCTACACCTTC | CASSLSSRSLGGYTF
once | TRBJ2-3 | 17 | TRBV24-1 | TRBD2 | TGTGCCACCAGTGACACGCCGACTAGCGGGGGCACAGATACGCAGTATTTT | CATSDTPTSGGTDTQYF
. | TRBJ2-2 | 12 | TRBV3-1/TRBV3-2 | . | TGTGCCAGCAGCCAATTGGCCGGGGAGCTGTTTTTT | CASSQLAGELFF
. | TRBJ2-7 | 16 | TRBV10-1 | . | TGCGCCAGCAGTGAGTCACCCGTTCCGTCCCGTTACGAGCAGTACTTC | CASSESPVPSRYEQYF
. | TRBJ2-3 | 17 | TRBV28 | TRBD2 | TGTGCCAGCAGTTTCTCTAGCGGGAGCATTTTCACAGATACGCAGTATTTT | CASSFSSGSIFTDTQYF
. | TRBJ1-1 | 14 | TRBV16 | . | TGTGCCAGCAGCCAATCGGGCGGGAACACTGAAGCTTTCTTT | CASSQSGGNTEAFF
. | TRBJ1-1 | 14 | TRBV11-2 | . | TGTGCCAGCAGCCTCGAACAGGCGCTCTTGCCCGCTTTCTTT | CASSLEQALLPAFF
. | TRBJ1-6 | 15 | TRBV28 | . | TGTGCCAGCAGAAGGGAAAAGGGGATTAATTCACCCCTCCACTTT | CASRREKGINSPLHF
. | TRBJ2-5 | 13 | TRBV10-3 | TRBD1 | TGTGCCACCACAGGGGGCCAGGGAGAGACCCAGTACTTC | CATTGGQGETQYF
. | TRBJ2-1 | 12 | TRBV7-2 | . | TGTGCCAGCAGCCCACTAGTCAATGAGCAGTTCTTC | CASSPLVNEQFF
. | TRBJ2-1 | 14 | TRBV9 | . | TGTGCCAGCAGCGAGGCGCGGGGGCGAAATGAGCAGTTCTTC | CASSEARGRNEQFF
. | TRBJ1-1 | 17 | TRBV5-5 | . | TGTGCCAGCAGCTTGGGAGGGGTACGGTCCATGAACACTGAAGCTTTCTTT | CASSLGGVRSMNTEAFF
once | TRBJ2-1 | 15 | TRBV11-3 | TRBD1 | TGTGCCAGCAGCCTCGGACAGGGGGCGTACAATGAGCAGTTCTTC | CASSLGQGAYNEQFF
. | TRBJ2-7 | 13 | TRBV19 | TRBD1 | TGTGCCAGTAGTGTACAGGGGGCCTACGAGCAGTACTTC | CASSVQGAYEQYF
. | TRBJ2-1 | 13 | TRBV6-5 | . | TGTGCCACCGAGGGACCTGCCTACAATGAGCAGTTCTTC | CATEGPAYNEQFF
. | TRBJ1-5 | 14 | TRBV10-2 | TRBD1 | TGCGCCAGCAGTGAACAGGGGGCAGCGCAGCCCCAGCATTTT | CASSEQGAAQPQHF
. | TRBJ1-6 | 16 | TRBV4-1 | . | TGCGCCAGCAGCCAAGAGAGAGGGGCGCAGGATTCACCCCTCCACTTT | CASSQERGAQDSPLHF
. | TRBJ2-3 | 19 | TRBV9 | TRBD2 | TGTGCCAGCAGCGTAGGGCAGGGGACTAGCGGGAGTTGGACAGATACGCAGTATTTT | CASSVGQGTSGSWTDTQYF
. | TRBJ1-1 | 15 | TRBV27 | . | TGTGCCAGCAGTTTGGCAGGGATTTGGGACACTGAAGCTTTCTTT | CASSLAGIWDTEAFF
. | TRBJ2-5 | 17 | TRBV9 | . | TGTGCCAGCAGCGTCGGACATGGCGGAATAAACCAAGAGACCCAGTACTTC | CASSVGHGGINQETQYF
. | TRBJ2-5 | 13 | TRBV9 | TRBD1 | TGTGCCAGCAGCGTCGGACAGGGGGGGACCCAGTACTTC | CASSVGQGGTQYF
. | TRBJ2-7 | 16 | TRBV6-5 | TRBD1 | TGTGCCAGCAGTTCCCCCAGGACAGGGGGAGGGTACGAGCAGTACTTC | CASSSPRTGGGYEQYF
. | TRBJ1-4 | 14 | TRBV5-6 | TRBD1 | TGTGCCAGCAGCTTTGGCAGGGGGTATGAAAAACTGTTTTTT | CASSFGRGYEKLFF
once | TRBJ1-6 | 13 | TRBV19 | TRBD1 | TGTGCCAGTAGGTGGGACAGGGGCTCACCCCTCCACTTT | CASRWDRGSPLHF
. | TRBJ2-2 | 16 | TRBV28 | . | TGTGCCAGCAGTTTACGCGACCCATTCGGAACCGGGGAGCTGTTTTTT | CASSLRDPFGTGELFF
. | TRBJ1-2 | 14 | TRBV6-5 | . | TGTGCCAGCAGTTGGAGTCGCCAGGGTGGTGGCTACACCTTC | CASSWSRQGGGYTF
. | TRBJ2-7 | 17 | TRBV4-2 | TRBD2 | TGTGCCAGCAGCCAAGACTTGACTAGCGGGAGATCCCACGAGCAGTACTTC | CASSQDLTSGRSHEQYF
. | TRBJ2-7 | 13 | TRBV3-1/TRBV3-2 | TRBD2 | TGTGCCAGCAGCCAACGGGAGGGATACGAGCAGTACTTC | CASSQREGYEQYF
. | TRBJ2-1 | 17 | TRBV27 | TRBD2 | TGTGCCAGCAGTGCTACCGGGACTAGCAGAACCTACAATGAGCAGTTCTTC | CASSATGTSRTYNEQFF
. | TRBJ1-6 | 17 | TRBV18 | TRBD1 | TGTGCCAGCTCACCAAATCGCCAGGGGGTATCTCAGTCACCCCTCCACTTT | CASSPNRQGVSQSPLHF
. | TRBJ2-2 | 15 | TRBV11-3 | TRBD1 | TGTGCCAGCAGCCCGGGACAGGGGGCGACCGGGGAGCTGTTTTTT | CASSPGQGATGELFF
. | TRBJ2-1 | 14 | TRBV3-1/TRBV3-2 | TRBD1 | TGTGCCAGCAGCCAAGTTGAGGGGGCGGGTGAGCAGTTCTTC | CASSQVEGAGEQFF
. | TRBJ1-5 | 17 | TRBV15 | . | TGTGCCACCAGCAGAGATTTAAAGGGACAACAGAATCAGCCCCAGCATTTT | CATSRDLKGQQNQPQHF
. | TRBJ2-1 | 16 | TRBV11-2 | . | TGTGCCAGCAGCTTTTTTGATTTTAGCTCCTACAATGAGCAGTTCTTC | CASSFFDFSSYNEQFF
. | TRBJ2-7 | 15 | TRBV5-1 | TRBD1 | TGCGCCAGCAGCCAACTACCGGGACAGGCCTACGAGCAGTACTTC | CASSQLPGQAYEQYF
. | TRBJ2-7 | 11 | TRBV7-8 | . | TGTGCCAGCAGCTTAGACTACGAGCAGTACTTC | CASSLDYEQYF
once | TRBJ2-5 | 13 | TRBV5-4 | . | TGTGCCAGCAGCTTTGGGGGGCGGGAGACCCAGTACTTC | CASSFGGRETQYF
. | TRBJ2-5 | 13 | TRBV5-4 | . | TGTGCCAGCAGCACAAGGGGGGCGGAGACCCAGTACTTC | CASSTRGAETQYF
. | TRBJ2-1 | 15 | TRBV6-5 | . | TGTGCCAGCAGTCGAACTTACCGCAGGGACAATGAGCAGTTCTTC | CASSRTYRRDNEQFF
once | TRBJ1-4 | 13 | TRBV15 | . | TGTGCCACCACGCGGGGGAACAATGAAAAACTGTTTTTT | CATTRGNNEKLFF
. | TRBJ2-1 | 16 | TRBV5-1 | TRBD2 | TGCGCCAGCAGCTTGGCGGGCAGCGGGGGGCTCAATGAGCAGTTCTTC | CASSLAGSGGLNEQFF